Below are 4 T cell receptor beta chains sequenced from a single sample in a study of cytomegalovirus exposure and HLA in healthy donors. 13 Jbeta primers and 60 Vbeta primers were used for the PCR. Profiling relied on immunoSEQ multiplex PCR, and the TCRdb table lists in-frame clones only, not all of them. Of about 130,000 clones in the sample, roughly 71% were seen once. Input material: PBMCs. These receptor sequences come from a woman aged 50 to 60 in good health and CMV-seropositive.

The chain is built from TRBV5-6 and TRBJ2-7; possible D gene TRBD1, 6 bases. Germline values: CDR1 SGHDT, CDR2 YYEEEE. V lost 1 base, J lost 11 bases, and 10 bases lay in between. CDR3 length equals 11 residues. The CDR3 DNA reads TGTGCCAGCAGCTTGACAGGGATTGAGTACTTC. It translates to CASSLTGIEYF. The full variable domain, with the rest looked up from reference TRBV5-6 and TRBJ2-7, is DAGVTQSPTHLIKTRGQQVTLRCSPKSGHDTVSWYQQALGQGPQFIFQYYEEEERQRGNFPDRFSGHQFPNYSSELNVNALLLGDSALYLCASSLTGIEYFGPGTRLTVT.

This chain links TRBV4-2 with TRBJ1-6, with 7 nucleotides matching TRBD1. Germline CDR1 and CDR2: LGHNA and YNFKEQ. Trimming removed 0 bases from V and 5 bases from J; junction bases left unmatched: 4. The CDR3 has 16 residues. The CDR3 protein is CASSQDPGQNNSPLHF. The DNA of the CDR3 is TGTGCCAGCAGCCAAGACCCGGGACAGAATAATTCACCCCTCCACTTT.

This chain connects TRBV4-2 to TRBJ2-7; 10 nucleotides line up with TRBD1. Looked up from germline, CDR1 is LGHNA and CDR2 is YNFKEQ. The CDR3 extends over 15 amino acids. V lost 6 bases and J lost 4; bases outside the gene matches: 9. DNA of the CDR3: TGTGCCAGCAGACGCACTTGGGACAGGGGATACGAGCAGTACTTC. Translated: CASRRTWDRGYEQYF.

DNA for the CDR3: TGTGCCAGCAGCGGAGGATTAACTGGGACTTACGAGCAGTACTTC. This encodes CASSGGLTGTYEQYF. The gene calls are TRBV9 and TRBJ2-7; tentative D call: TRBD2 (6 bases). There are 15 residues in the CDR3. V was shortened by 3 bases and J by 4 bases, with 17 bases between the two germline ends. CDR1 and CDR2 from the germline V gene are SGDLS and YYNGEE.